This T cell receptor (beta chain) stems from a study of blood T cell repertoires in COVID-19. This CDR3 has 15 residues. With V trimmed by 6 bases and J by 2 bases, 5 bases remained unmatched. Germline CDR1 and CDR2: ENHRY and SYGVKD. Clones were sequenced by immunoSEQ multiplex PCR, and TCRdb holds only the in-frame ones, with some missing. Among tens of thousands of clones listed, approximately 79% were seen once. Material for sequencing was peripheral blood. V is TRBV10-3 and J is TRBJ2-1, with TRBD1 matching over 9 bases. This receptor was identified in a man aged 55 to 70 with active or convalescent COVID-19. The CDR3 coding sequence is TGTGCCATCAGACCGGACAGGGGCGCCTACAATGAGCAGTTCTTC. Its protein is CAIRPDRGAYNEQFF.